The TCR beta chain described here comes from a study of a mutant IDH1 vaccine in newly diagnosed glioma. Study as a whole: Vaccination was launched 4-6 weeks after radiotherapy alone, or with temozolomide cycles. The sex distribution of treated patients was about 60% male and roughly 40% female, with a mean age of approximately 40 years.

In germline, CDR1 is LNHDA, CDR2 SQIVND (reference sequence). The CDR3 covers 13 residues. V shed 6 bases, J shed 2 bases, and the junction held 3 bases outside the gene matches. The table lists this clone with a count of one. Its antigen is not identified. Clones were sequenced by immunoSEQ multiplex PCR, and TCRdb holds only the in-frame ones, with some missing. The sample includes tens of thousands of clones, 70% to 90% of them seen just once. Noted time point: week 5, during vaccination. In every dose of vaccine, 300 ug of mutant IDH1 20-mer peptide was given alongside topical imiquimod. The donors' diagnosis was new WHO grade 3 or 4 astrocytoma that was IDH1-mutant and ATRX-lost.

Material: PBMCs, obtained from a glioma patient whose treatment included an IDH1 peptide vaccine. The chain employs TRBV19 and TRBJ2-7; 8 bases fit TRBD2. This sequence originates from a man in his forties or fifties with glioma. Written as DNA, the CDR3 is TGTGCCAGTAGCACGGGACTAGCCTACGAGCAGTACTTC. Protein sequence: CASSTGLAYEQYF.